This T cell receptor beta chain appears in the sequencing data of a study of T cells in women clearing cervical HPV infection. The overall study: Blood came at first lesion visit for cases, post-clearance for controls.

Prevalent HPV16 infections were excluded; only incident single HPV16 infections included. Data came from immunoSEQ multiplex PCR; TCRdb stores just in-frame clones and leaves some out. This table holds more than 30,000 clones. The study, taken as a whole, reports: Repertoire richness, not evenness, was significantly elevated in CIN3+ cases versus controls. TRBV6-7 abundance was lower in cases than controls (around 0.1% versus 0.15%).

As for this clone: Its target is unknown. The sequence runs out 3 residues before the end of the CDR3; the remainder is reconstructed from the germline J gene.

V dropped 5 bases and J dropped 3 bases, with 8 bases sitting between them. There are 12 residues in the CDR3. The germline V gene has CDR1 SGHTA and CDR2 FQGNSA. This sequence was found in a woman between 18 and 75 years old with a cervical HPV16 infection that either progressed to CIN3+ or cleared (not recorded which). The chain employs TRBV7-2 and TRBJ2-7; D unclear. Input material: blood buffy coat. The CDR3: CASSPPYYEQYF. The CDR3 bases that were read are TGTGCCAGCAGCCCCCCCTACTACGAG. Full variable domain (outside the CDR3, taken from reference TRBV7-2 and TRBJ2-7): GAGVSQSPSNKVTEKGKDVELRCDPISGHTALYWYRQSLGQGLEFLIYFQGNSAPDKSGLPSDRFSAERTGGSVSTLTIQRTQQEDSAVYLCASSPPYYEQYFGPGTRLTVT.